These 9 T cell receptor beta chains came from one sample sequenced in a study of T cell responses to AZD1222 COVID-19 vaccine. Assay used: immunoSEQ multiplex PCR; TCRdb lists only in-frame clones, some missing. The sample lists 150,000 to 200,000 clones; approximately 86% were seen once. Sequenced material: peripheral blood, taken 28 days after the second AZD1222 dose. These receptors were collected from an adult who received the AZD1222 COVID-19 vaccine.

The chain recombines TRBV5-6 with TRBJ2-5, with a tentative D call TRBD1 (6 bases). The CDR3 contains 14 residues. The germline V gene encodes CDR1 SGHDT and CDR2 YYEEEE. Trimming removed 3 bases at V and 2 bases at J, with 11 bases between. The CDR3 region is CASSSTGTQETQYF. CDR3 nucleotide sequence: TGTGCCAGCAGCTCGACAGGTACGCAAGAGACCCAGTACTTC.

V and J are TRBV7-3 and TRBJ1-6; D gene uncertain. Trimming took off 4 bases at V and 8 bases at J, with 9 bases between the two ends. Germline loops: CDR1 SGHTA, CDR2 FQGTGA. This CDR3 has 13 amino acids. This chain's CDR3 is CASSSGLDSPLHF. The CDR3 region has the DNA TGTGCCAGCAGCTCTGGACTCGATTCACCCCTCCACTTT.

The chain couples TRBV6-2 or TRBV6-3 to TRBJ2-1; a possible D gene is TRBD1 (6 bases). The V and J ends lost 4 bases and 12 bases respectively, with 25 bases between them. This CDR3 region has 16 residues. The germline gives CDR1 MNHEY, CDR2 SVGEGT. The CDR3 here is CASSSSFRDTSKVQFF. The CDR3 DNA reads as TGTGCCAGCAGTTCCTCTTTCCGGGACACCTCCAAGGTGCAGTTCTTC.

This clone was detected only once. The chain joins TRBV3-1 (or the pseudogene TRBV3-2) to TRBJ2-1, with 8 bases matching TRBD2. This CDR3 is 16 amino acids long. The germline gives CDR1 LGHDT, CDR2 YNNKEL (reference sequence). J was trimmed by 2 bases and V by 4 bases; bases with no gene match: 7. The CDR3 nucleotides read TGTGCCAGCAGCCCGTACCCAGCGGGGGCCTACAATGAGCAGTTCTTC. Translated, it gives CASSPYPAGAYNEQFF.

The rearrangement links TRBV27 to TRBJ1-2; TRBD1 aligns across 10 bases. Germline-derived CDR1 and CDR2 are MNHEY and SMNVEV (reference sequence). J was trimmed by 6 bases and V by 2 bases; bases with no gene match: 3. The CDR3 is 14 residues long. The CDR3 bases are TGTGCCAGCAGTTTAGGACAGGGGGTCAATGGCTACACCTTC. Its translation is CASSLGQGVNGYTF.

The chain has TRBV2 and TRBJ2-6; TRBD1 is a possible D gene (5 bases). The germline gives CDR1 SNHLY, CDR2 FYNNEI. The CDR3 totals 14 residues. Deletions cut 8 bases from V and 4 bases from J, with 12 bases between. CDR3 protein: CASGQGGGANVLTF. In DNA form, the CDR3 reads TGTGCCAGCGGCCAGGGTGGCGGGGCCAACGTCCTGACTTTC.

This clone was counted between two and nine times. The J gene is TRBJ1-1, the V gene TRBV5-1; D gene ambiguous. This CDR3 is 15 amino acids long. Deletions cut 0 bases from V and 0 bases from J, with 9 bases between. The V gene's germline CDR1 is SGHRS and CDR2 YFSETQ. The CDR3 sequence is CASSLGRILNTEAFF. The CDR3 DNA reads TGCGCCAGCAGCTTGGGACGGATATTGAACACTGAAGCTTTCTTT.

The genes are TRBV7-9 and TRBJ2-2; D unresolved. The CDR3 runs 13 residues. V lost 1 base and J lost 5, with 5 bases in between. From germline, CDR1 is SEHNR and CDR2 FQNEAQ (reference sequence). The CDR3 DNA reads as TGTGCCAGCAGCTTAGGTGGGACCGGGGAGCTGTTTTTT. Amino acid sequence: CASSLGGTGELFF.

This clone was seen a single time. The genes are TRBV4-1 and TRBJ2-5, with 9 bases aligning to TRBD2. Germline loops: CDR1 MGHRA, CDR2 YSYEKL. J was trimmed by 3 bases and V by 1 base; bases with no gene match: 9. This CDR3 region has 17 residues. The CDR3 coding sequence is TGCGCCAGCAGCCAAGTGGCAGCGGGGGGCCCAAAAGAGACCCAGTACTTC. Residues: CASSQVAAGGPKETQYF.